Listed below are T cell receptor beta chains from one sample, sequenced in a study of T cells in localized non-small cell lung cancer. Sequenced by immunoSEQ multiplex PCR; TCRdb stores in-frame clones only, minus some. The data hold roughly 25,000 clones, with about 90% observed a single time. The sample here was peripheral blood, taken before any cancer treatment. All receptors derive from a male donor aged 60 or over with stage I squamous cell lung carcinoma. Each CDR3 is given without its conserved first and last residue. The order of the fields is V gene, CDR3 protein.

>TRBV5-6
ASSLGGFPYEQY
>TRBV11-1
ASRAGTDLYNSPLH
>TRBV30
AQQGYSNTEAF
>TRBV7-9
ASSLVAGQGYGYT
>TRBV5-4
ASSLEVGWNTEAF
>TRBV6-1
ASRGTGFSNQPQH
>TRBV6-6
ASSYSGTGELF
>TRBV11-2
ASSLGPGRQETQY
>TRBV11-2
ASSRRDRGHQRSYNEQF
>TRBV30
AWSVGGTRGDTQY
>TRBV9
ASSPTVGTRRGYT
>TRBV6-6
ASSLSENYETQY
>TRBV18
ASSPLVLAGSDTQY
>TRBV11-2
ASSLDGYREETQY
>TRBV2
ASSGDSQETQY
>TRBV9
ASSVGNRGAIEETQY
>TRBV18
ASSPRTSGAYEQY
>TRBV5-5
ASSLARGGTGELF
>TRBV9
ASSESRGADTGELF
>TRBV9
ASSVGTAKETQY
>TRBV4-1
ASSQEGIGGTYEQY
>TRBV5-1
ASSLAGTLDQPQH
>TRBV6-1
ASSRDRASNQPQH
>TRBV19
ASSTRRLAETQETQY
>TRBV9
ASSVEREGPQETQY
>TRBV6-1
ASAEGGQNIQY
>TRBV19
ASGLAGGPLNGELF
>TRBV15
ATSREGVGSYNEQF
>TRBV6-5
ASSFPGLAGVETQY
>TRBV7-9
ASSTRWGETQY
>TRBV6-5
ASSSAGPPKNIQY
>TRBV27
ASSFTRGGPQH
>TRBV15
ATSRGGGGTGANEQY
>TRBV6-6
ASSTGTANTEAF
>TRBV7-9
ASSLAGGTRSPLH
>TRBV5-4
ASSSRTSSTGELF
>TRBV6-5
ASSYSGNEQF
>TRBV5-6
ASSLDGPGGSNQPQH
>TRBV11-2
ASSLGPGQF
>TRBV6-1
ASSGTSGVREQF
>TRBV7-2
ASSKQGGNTEAF
>TRBV7-2
ASSLLMGTDTQY
>TRBV7-8
ASSVDRVSSYNSPLH
>TRBV18
ASSSAWGNTEAF
>TRBV6-5
ASRRPGQGQETQY
>TRBV5-4
ASTTLARNTGELF
>TRBV19
ASSMGAGGPNEQF